Listed below are T cell receptor beta chains from one sample, sequenced in a study of CD8+ T cells in alopecia areata. Sequenced by immunoSEQ multiplex PCR; TCRdb stores in-frame clones only, minus some. The sample lists about 160,000 clones; around 71% were seen once. Material: CD4+ T cells sorted from blood, obtained at week 4, from a patient treated with tofacitinib. Receptors were obtained from a human donor with alopecia areata. Each CDR3 is given with its conserved first and last residue. D genes are given only for firm matches. Size is stated for part of the rows, as once, few or many counts, or as a class when the clone is expanded.

. | TRBJ1-1 | TRBV2 | . | CATLSAGKNTEAFF | TGTGCCACTCTTTCGGCAGGGAAGAACACTGAAGCTTTCTTT
TRBD1 | TRBJ2-3 | TRBV29-1 | few | CSVRTGFTDTQYF | TGCAGCGTCAGGACAGGGTTCACAGATACGCAGTATTTT
. | TRBJ2-5 | TRBV29-1 | . | CSVEPGSETQYF | TGCAGCGTTGAACCAGGGTCGGAGACCCAGTACTTC
. | TRBJ1-2 | TRBV30 | . | CACSPPRSSTF | TGTGCCTGCTCCCCGCCACGTAGTTCCACCTTC
. | TRBJ1-2 | TRBV5-4 | . | CASSFGEGYGYTF | TGTGCCAGCAGCTTCGGGGAAGGCTATGGCTACACCTTC
. | TRBJ2-5 | TRBV29-1 | . | CSVSRNAGGETQYF | TGCAGCGTTTCCCGGAACGCTGGGGGAGAGACCCAGTACTTC
TRBD1 | TRBJ1-6 | TRBV11-2 | . | CASSLGQASPLHF | TGTGCCAGCAGCTTGGGACAGGCGTCACCCCTCCACTTT
. | TRBJ2-5 | TRBV30 | . | CAWSSVRGGETQYF | TGTGCCTGGAGCTCCGTGAGGGGAGGAGAGACCCAGTACTTC
. | TRBJ2-7 | TRBV29-1 | . | CSSRGSMESEQYF | TGCAGCTCACGGGGCTCTATGGAGTCCGAGCAGTACTTC
TRBD2 | TRBJ2-4 | TRBV7-2 | few | CASSWGGPSGIQYF | TGTGCCAGCAGCTGGGGAGGGCCTTCGGGCATTCAGTACTTC
. | TRBJ1-1 | TRBV27 | few | CASSTAYRNTEAFF | TGTGCCAGCAGTACCGCCTACAGGAACACTGAAGCTTTCTTT
. | TRBJ2-2 | TRBV5-1 | . | CASRLFSANTGELFF | TGCGCCAGCAGACTCTTCAGCGCGAACACCGGGGAGCTGTTTTTT
TRBD1 | TRBJ1-2 | TRBV29-1 | few | CSVAGQNYGYTF | TGCAGCGTTGCGGGACAGAACTATGGCTACACCTTC
. | TRBJ2-1 | TRBV30 | few | CAWSSGPNNEQFF | TGTGCCTGGAGTAGCGGGCCGAACAATGAGCAGTTCTTC
TRBD1 | TRBJ1-1 | TRBV23-1 | once | CASSDRVGDTEAFF | TGCGCCAGCAGTGACAGGGTTGGTGACACTGAAGCTTTCTTT
. | TRBJ2-2 | TRBV29-1 | . | CSVVQGTLFGELFF | TGCAGCGTTGTCCAGGGGACTCTCTTCGGGGAGCTGTTTTTT
. | TRBJ2-7 | TRBV2 | few | CASSVRWTDEQYF | TGTGCCAGCAGTGTTAGGTGGACGGACGAGCAGTACTTC
. | TRBJ2-6 | TRBV14 | few | CASSRWDANSGANVLTF | TGTGCCAGCAGTCGTTGGGACGCGAACTCTGGGGCCAACGTCCTGACTTTC
TRBD1 | TRBJ1-1 | TRBV6-5 | once | CASRRQGATEAFF | TGTGCCAGCAGACGACAGGGGGCCACTGAAGCTTTCTTT
. | TRBJ1-2 | TRBV7-8 | . | CASSSTGVPRRHGYTF | TGTGCCAGCAGCTCAACCGGGGTCCCGAGACGACATGGCTACACCTTC
TRBD1 | TRBJ1-2 | TRBV5-1 | once | CASSPRGQGADGYTF | TGCGCCAGCAGCCCCCGAGGACAGGGGGCCGATGGCTACACCTTC
. | TRBJ2-2 | TRBV5-1 | many | CASSLDGGASTGELFF | TGCGCCAGCAGCTTGGACGGGGGCGCGAGCACCGGGGAGCTGTTTTTT
TRBD1 | TRBJ1-1 | TRBV2 | . | CASSETHPDRGLMNTEAFF | TGTGCCAGCAGTGAAACCCATCCGGACAGGGGGCTGATGAACACTGAAGCTTTCTTT
. | TRBJ1-1 | TRBV30 | once | CACRGWGTEAFF | TGTGCCTGTAGGGGTTGGGGCACTGAAGCTTTCTTT
TRBD1 | TRBJ2-3 | TRBV5-1 | . | CASRTGTGTDTQYF | TGCGCCAGCAGAACCGGGACAGGCACAGATACGCAGTATTTT
. | TRBJ2-7 | TRBV5-6 | . | CASSLAEREQYF | TGTGCCAGCAGCTTGGCCGAGCGAGAGCAGTACTTC
. | TRBJ1-6 | TRBV2 | few | CASSNSGTWDSPLHF | TGTGCCAGCAGCAATTCCGGGACCTGGGATTCACCCCTCCACTTT
. | TRBJ1-5 | TRBV30 | few | CAWNQGLGDQPQHF | TGTGCCTGGAATCAGGGGTTGGGCGATCAGCCCCAGCATTTT
. | TRBJ1-6 | TRBV29-1 | few | CSVPPGHNLHF | TGCAGCGTTCCTCCGGGACACAATCTCCACTTT
. | TRBJ2-2 | TRBV29-1 | few | CSAPGRTGELFF | TGCAGCGCTCCCGGGCGCACCGGGGAGCTGTTTTTT
. | TRBJ2-7 | TRBV5-1 | . | CASSQADSSEQYF | TGCGCCAGCAGTCAAGCGGACTCCTCCGAGCAGTACTTC